Reported below is one T cell receptor beta chain. Some clones are missing from TCRdb's copy, which holds only in-frame ones; the method was immunoSEQ multiplex PCR. The sample lists roughly 180,000 clones, over 75% occurring once. The sample belongs to a study of T cell responses to AZD1222 COVID-19 vaccine. Germline CDR1 is LNHDA and CDR2 is SQIVND (reference sequence). The CDR3 covers 12 residues. V lost 6 bases, J lost 4 bases, and 0 bases stayed unmatched. This chain joins TRBV19 and TRBJ1-2, with TRBD1 matching 9 bases. This receptor was identified in an adult in good health. The sequencing used peripheral blood, collected on day 0 of AZD1222 vaccination. The CDR3 DNA follows: TGTGCCAGTAGGACAGGGGGCTATGGCTACACCTTC. This codes for CASRTGGYGYTF.